These 8 T cell receptor beta chains came from one sample sequenced in a study of cytomegalovirus exposure and HLA in healthy donors. The PCR made use of 60 Vbeta and 13 Jbeta primers. Assay: immunoSEQ multiplex PCR; the TCRdb copy retains only in-frame clones and omits some. The sample shows 120,000 to 150,000 clones, roughly 76% of them seen only once. Sequencing input: PBMCs. These receptors were collected from a woman aged 25 to 45 in good health and CMV-seronegative.

V is TRBV28 and J is TRBJ2-6; D is perhaps TRBD1 (6 bases). Looked up from germline, CDR1 is MDHEN and CDR2 is SYDVKM. V lost 7 bases and J lost 0, with 13 bases in between. The CDR3 length is 16 residues. CDR3 protein: CASKEQGLSGANVLTF. The CDR3 DNA reads TGTGCCAGCAAGGAACAGGGCCTCTCTGGGGCCAACGTCCTGACTTTC.

V gene TRBV18 combines with J gene TRBJ1-2; maybe TRBD1 (6 bases). V lost 3 bases, J lost 2 bases, and 16 bases lay in between. Germline values: CDR1 KGHSH, CDR2 LQKENI. The CDR3 runs to 16 residues. CDR3 DNA: TGTGCCAGCTCACCCTACGGGGGGCCAGGAAACTATGGCTACACCTTC. Amino acid sequence: CASSPYGGPGNYGYTF.

The table lists this clone with a few counts. The genes are TRBV2 and TRBJ1-1; D gene unclear. Trimming stripped 6 bases from V and 1 base from J, with 15 bases between. Germline values: CDR1 SNHLY, CDR2 FYNNEI. The CDR3 spans 15 residues. This CDR3 is CASSFFTGENTEAFF. The DNA of the CDR3 is TGTGCCAGCAGCTTCTTCACCGGGGAGAACACTGAAGCTTTCTTT.

The rearrangement links TRBV6-1 to TRBJ1-2; TRBD1 is a possible D gene (6 bases). The germline CDR1 and CDR2 sequences are MNHNS and SASEGT. The CDR3 loop spans 14 amino acids. Trimming pared 8 bases from V and 7 bases from J, leaving 20 bases between. In DNA form, the CDR3 reads TGTGCCAGCCCGGGCAGGGGCGGGTTGCGTGGCTACACCTTC. Translated: CASPGRGGLRGYTF.

The chain has TRBV6-1 and TRBJ1-2; D is possibly TRBD1 (5 bases). With 5 bases removed from V and 7 bases from J, the gap between germline ends came to 17 bases. The CDR3 has 14 residues. Germline V gene sequence: CDR1 MNHNS, CDR2 SASEGT. DNA of the CDR3: TGTGCCAGCAGTCCCCTGACCGGGCAGGGTGGCTACACCTTC. Encoded protein: CASSPLTGQGGYTF.

The chain uses TRBV5-1 and TRBJ2-2; no firm D call. The V gene's germline CDR1 is SGHRS and CDR2 YFSETQ. This CDR3 is built from 16 residues. V dropped 0 bases and J dropped 1 base, with 10 bases sitting between them. CDR3 coding DNA: TGCGCCAGCAGCTTGGGCACACCCCTGAACACCGGGGAGCTGTTTTTT. Protein: CASSLGTPLNTGELFF.

J is TRBJ2-5 and V is TRBV30; D gene unclear. The V and J ends lost 1 base and 9 bases respectively, with 18 bases between them. Germline loops: CDR1 GTSNPN, CDR2 SVGIG (reference sequence). The CDR3 has 14 residues. The CDR3 protein is CAWSDKGRPLSQYF. CDR3 in DNA: TGTGCCTGGAGTGACAAAGGCAGGCCTTTGTCCCAGTACTTC.

The rearrangement uses TRBV18 and TRBJ2-5; D unclear. CDR3 size: 14 residues. CDR1 and CDR2 from the germline V gene are KGHSH and LQKENI. Trimming removed 3 bases at V and 6 bases at J, with 14 bases between. The CDR3 region is CASSPGLGEKTQYF. CDR3 nucleotides: TGTGCCAGCTCACCCGGTTTGGGCGAAAAGACCCAGTACTTC.